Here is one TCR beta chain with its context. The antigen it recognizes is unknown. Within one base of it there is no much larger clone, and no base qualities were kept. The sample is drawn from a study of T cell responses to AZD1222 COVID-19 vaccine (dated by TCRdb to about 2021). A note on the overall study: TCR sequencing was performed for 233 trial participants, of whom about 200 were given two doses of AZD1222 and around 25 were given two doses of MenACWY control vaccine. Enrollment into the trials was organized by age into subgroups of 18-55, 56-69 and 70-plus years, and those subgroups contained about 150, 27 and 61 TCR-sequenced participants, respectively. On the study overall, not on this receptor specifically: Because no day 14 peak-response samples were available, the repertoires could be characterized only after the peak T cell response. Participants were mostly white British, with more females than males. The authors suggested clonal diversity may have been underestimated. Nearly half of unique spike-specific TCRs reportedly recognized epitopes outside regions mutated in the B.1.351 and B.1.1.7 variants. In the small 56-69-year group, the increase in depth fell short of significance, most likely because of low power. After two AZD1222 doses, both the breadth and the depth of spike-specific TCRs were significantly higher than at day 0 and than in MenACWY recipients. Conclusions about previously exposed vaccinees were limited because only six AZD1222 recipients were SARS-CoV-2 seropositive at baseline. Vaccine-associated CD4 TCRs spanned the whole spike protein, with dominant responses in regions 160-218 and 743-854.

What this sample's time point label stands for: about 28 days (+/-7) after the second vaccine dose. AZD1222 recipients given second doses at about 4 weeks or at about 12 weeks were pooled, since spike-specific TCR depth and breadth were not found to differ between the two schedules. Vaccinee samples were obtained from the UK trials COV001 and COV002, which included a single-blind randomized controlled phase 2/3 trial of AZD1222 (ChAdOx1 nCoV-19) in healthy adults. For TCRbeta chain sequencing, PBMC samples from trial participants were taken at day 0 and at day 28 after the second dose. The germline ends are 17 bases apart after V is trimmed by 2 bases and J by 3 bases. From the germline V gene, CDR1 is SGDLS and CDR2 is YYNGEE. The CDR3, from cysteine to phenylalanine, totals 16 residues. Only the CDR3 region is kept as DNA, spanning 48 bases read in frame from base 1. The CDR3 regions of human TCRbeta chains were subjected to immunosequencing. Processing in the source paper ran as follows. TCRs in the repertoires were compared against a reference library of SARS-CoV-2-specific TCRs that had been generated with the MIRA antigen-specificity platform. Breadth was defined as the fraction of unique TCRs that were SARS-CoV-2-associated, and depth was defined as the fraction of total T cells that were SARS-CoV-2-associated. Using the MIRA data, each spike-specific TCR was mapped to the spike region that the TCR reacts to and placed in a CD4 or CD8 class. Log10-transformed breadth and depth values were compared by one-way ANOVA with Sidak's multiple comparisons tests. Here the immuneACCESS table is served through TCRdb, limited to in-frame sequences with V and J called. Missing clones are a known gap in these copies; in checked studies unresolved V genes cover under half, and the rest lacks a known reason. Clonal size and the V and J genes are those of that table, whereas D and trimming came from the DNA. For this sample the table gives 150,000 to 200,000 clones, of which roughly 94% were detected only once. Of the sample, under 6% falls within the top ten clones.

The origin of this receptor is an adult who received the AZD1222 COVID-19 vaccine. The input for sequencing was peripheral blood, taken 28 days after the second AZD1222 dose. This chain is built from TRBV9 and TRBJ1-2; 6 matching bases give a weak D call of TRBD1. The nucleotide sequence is TGTGCCAGCAGCGTGTCCTCCCCGACAGGTCACTATGGCTACACCTTC. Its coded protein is CASSVSSPTGHYGYTF.